Following are 5 T cell receptor beta chains from one sample sequenced in a study of blood T cell repertoires in COVID-19. Method: immunoSEQ multiplex PCR; TCRdb's copy keeps in-frame clones and lacks some. The top ten hold approximately 0.92% of the sample, which has 450,000 or so clones, about 90% seen once. Sequenced sample: peripheral blood. These receptor sequences come from a man aged 18 to 29 with COVID-19, enrolled during active disease.

This clone was recorded once. The CDR3 region has the DNA TGTGCCAGCAGCCAAGGAACGGGACTAGATTTCACAGATACGCAGTATTTT. Protein: CASSQGTGLDFTDTQYF. This sequence joins TRBV3-1 (or the pseudogene TRBV3-2) and TRBJ2-3; TRBD2 matches at 8 bases. Germline lookup yields CDR1 LGHDT and CDR2 YNNKEL (reference sequence). The CDR3 sequence is 17 residues long. The V segment lost 1 base and the J segment 2 bases; nucleotides outside the gene matches: 8.

A word on this clone: One end of the junction is discordant with germline, which a read error may explain. V and J are TRBV6-4 and TRBJ2-6; perhaps TRBD1 as D (5 bases). The CDR3 totals 14 residues. The germline CDR1 and CDR2 sequences are MRHNA and SNTAGT. CDR3 DNA sequence: TGTGCCAGCAGTGATGAGTCTGGGGCCAACATCCTGACTTTC. Encoded protein: CASSDESGANILTF.

This clone came up a few times. The J gene is TRBJ1-4, the V gene TRBV7-8; TRBD1 aligns across 12 bases. Per germline, CDR1 SGHVS and CDR2 FQNEAQ. The CDR3 loop spans 16 amino acids. V gave up 8 bases and J gave up 3 bases; unmatched junction bases: 7. Here the CDR3 reads CASRGDRGLANEKLFF. The CDR3 region has the DNA TGTGCCAGCCGGGGGGACAGGGGGCTTGCTAATGAAAAACTGTTTTTT.

V gene TRBV3-1 (or the pseudogene TRBV3-2) combines with J gene TRBJ2-7; TRBD2 matches 8 bases. CDR3 length: 16 amino acids. V lost 1 base, J lost 2 bases, and 7 bases stayed unmatched. The V gene's germline CDR1 is LGHDT and CDR2 YNNKEL (reference sequence). Written as DNA, the CDR3 is TGTGCCAGCAGCCAAGGACCGACTAGCGTAGCCTACGAGCAGTACTTC. It codes for CASSQGPTSVAYEQYF.

In nucleotides, the CDR3 is TGTGCCAGCGAAGAACAGGGAAGGAACGAGCAGTACTTC. Encoded protein: CASEEQGRNEQYF. The chain uses TRBV28 and TRBJ2-7, with D maybe TRBD1 (6 bases). Germline-derived CDR1 and CDR2 are MDHEN and SYDVKM. V was trimmed by 8 bases and J by 5 bases, leaving 16 bases between them. This CDR3 comprises 13 residues.